The 10 T cell receptor beta chains below come from one sample, sequenced in a study of CD8+ T cells in alopecia areata (dated by TCRdb to between 2018 and 2020). The library came from the immunoSEQ multiplex PCR assay. RNA was extracted from all samples and reverse transcribed into cDNA as template for TCR sequencing. Held by TCRdb, this immuneACCESS table contains in-frame sequences only and omits some clones. Under half of the omission traces to an unresolved V gene where checked; the cause of the rest is unknown. The sample includes some 120,000 clones, with around 50% observed a single time. Of the sample, about 11% is held by the ten largest clones. The source material was NKG2D-low CD8+ T cells sorted from blood. This sample's cell subset or site label indicates: sorted CD8+ NKG2D-low blood T cells. Receptors were obtained from a human donor with alopecia areata.

A single count supports this clone. The rearrangement joins TRBV5-4 to TRBJ2-2, with a weak D call TRBD1 (6 bases). CDR3 size: 14 residues. Trimming removed 3 bases at V and 0 bases at J, with 6 bases between. Germline CDR1 and CDR2: SGHNT and YYREEE (reference sequence). The CDR3 region is CASSWTANTGELFF. In nucleotides, the CDR3 is TGTGCCAGCAGCTGGACAGCGAACACCGGGGAGCTGTTTTTT. Based on the CDR3 plus reference TRBV5-4 and TRBJ2-2, the full variable domain is ETGVTQSPTHLIKTRGQQVTLRCSSQSGHNTVSWYQQALGQGPQFIFQYYREEENGRGNFPPRFSGLQFPNYSSELNVNALELDDSALYLCASSWTANTGELFFGEGSRLTVL.

J is TRBJ2-7 and V is TRBV7-9; TRBD1 is a possible D gene (6 bases). The V gene's germline CDR1 is SEHNR and CDR2 FQNEAQ (reference sequence). This CDR3 spans 13 amino acids. V was cut by 1 base and J by 5 bases, with 9 bases left in between. This chain's CDR3 is CASSLDGGHEQYF. CDR3 sequence (DNA): TGTGCCAGCAGCTTAGATGGGGGCCACGAGCAGTACTTC.

The chain carries TRBV5-1 and TRBJ2-5; D assignment may be TRBD1 or TRBD2 (5 bases each). Germline V gene sequence: CDR1 SGHRS, CDR2 YFSETQ. V lost 1 base to trimming and J lost 5 bases, with 15 bases between them. The CDR3 has 15 residues. CDR3 amino acids: CASSLTGTSGETQYF. DNA for the CDR3: TGCGCCAGCAGCTTGACCGGGACCTCAGGGGAGACCCAGTACTTC.

The V and J genes are TRBV6-5 and TRBJ1-1, with D hard to call. V lost 6 bases and J 0 bases, leaving 11 bases between the germline ends. CDR1 and CDR2 from the germline V gene are MNHEY and SVGAGI. The CDR3 is 14 amino acids. The CDR3 region has the DNA TGTGCCAGCAGGGCAGGATTAATGAACACTGAAGCTTTCTTT. This translates into CASRAGLMNTEAFF.

The chain has TRBV5-4 and TRBJ2-2; unclear D gene. Trimming removed 5 bases from V and 2 bases from J, with 10 bases in between. The germline V gene encodes CDR1 SGHNT and CDR2 YYREEE (reference sequence). The CDR3 is 14 residues long. The CDR3 loop reads CASSSDGNTGELFF. CDR3 nucleotides: TGTGCCAGCAGTTCAGACGGTAACACCGGGGAGCTGTTTTTT.

This clone appeared a single time. The chain joins TRBV29-1 to TRBJ2-3, with 9 positions matching TRBD2. Germline-derived CDR1 and CDR2 are SQVTM and ANQGSEA. After removal of 6 bases from V and 5 bases from J, the junction contained 6 bases not matched to a gene. The CDR3 is 13 residues long. The CDR3 coding sequence is TGCAGCGTGACTAGCGGTCCCGGAGATACGCAGTATTTT. Encoded protein: CSVTSGPGDTQYF.

The CDR3 DNA reads TGCGCCAGCAGCCAAGATGGAAAACTTGGGGCTTTCTTT. Translation: CASSQDGKLGAFF. The chain has TRBV4-1 and TRBJ1-1; D is undetermined. V lost 0 bases to trimming and J lost 11 bases, with 13 bases between them. Germline assignment: CDR1 MGHRA and CDR2 YSYEKL. The CDR3 has 13 amino acids.

J is TRBJ2-7 and V is TRBV7-2; 7 bases fit TRBD1. This CDR3 has 13 amino acids. Germline CDR1 is SGHTA and CDR2 is FQGNSA. V lost 5 bases, J lost 3 bases, and 4 bases stayed unmatched. The CDR3 DNA follows: TGTGCCAGCAGCGGGGACAGTAACTACGAGCAGTACTTC. The encoded protein is CASSGDSNYEQYF.

This clone was seen only a few times. The J gene is TRBJ2-1, the V gene TRBV5-5; 9 bases map to TRBD1. This CDR3 is built from 12 residues. Trimming removed 3 bases from V and 10 bases from J; junction bases left unmatched: 2. Germline lookup yields CDR1 SGHKS and CDR2 YYEKEE (reference sequence). CDR3 residues: CASSWTGEEQFF. The CDR3 bases are TGTGCCAGCAGCTGGACAGGGGAAGAGCAGTTCTTC.

The V gene is TRBV30, the J gene TRBJ2-3; 7 bases agree with TRBD2. Trimming took 8 bases from V and 1 from J; bases not matched to a gene: 15. Germline V lookup: CDR1 GTSNPN, CDR2 SVGIG (reference sequence). This CDR3 is built from 16 residues. The CDR3 nucleotides read TGTGCCGGTCAAAACATTCCCAGCGGGGGCACAGATACGCAGTATTTT. This gives the protein CAGQNIPSGGTDTQYF.